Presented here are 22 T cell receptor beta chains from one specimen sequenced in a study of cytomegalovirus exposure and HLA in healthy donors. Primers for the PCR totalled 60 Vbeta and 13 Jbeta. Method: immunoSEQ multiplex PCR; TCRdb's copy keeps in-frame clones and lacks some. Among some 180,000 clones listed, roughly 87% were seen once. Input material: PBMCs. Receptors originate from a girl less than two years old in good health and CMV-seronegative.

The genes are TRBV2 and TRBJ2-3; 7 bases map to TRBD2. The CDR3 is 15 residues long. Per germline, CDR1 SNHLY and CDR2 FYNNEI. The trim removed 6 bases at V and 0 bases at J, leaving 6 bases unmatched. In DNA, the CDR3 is TGTGCCAGCAGGACGGGACTATTTAGCACAGATACGCAGTATTTT. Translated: CASRTGLFSTDTQYF.

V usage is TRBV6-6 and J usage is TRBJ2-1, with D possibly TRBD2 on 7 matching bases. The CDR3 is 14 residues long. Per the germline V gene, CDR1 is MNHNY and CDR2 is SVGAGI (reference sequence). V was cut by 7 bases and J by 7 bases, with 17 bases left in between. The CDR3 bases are TGTGCCAGCACAGGGGAATACGGGGGGAATGAGCAGTTCTTC. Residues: CASTGEYGGNEQFF.

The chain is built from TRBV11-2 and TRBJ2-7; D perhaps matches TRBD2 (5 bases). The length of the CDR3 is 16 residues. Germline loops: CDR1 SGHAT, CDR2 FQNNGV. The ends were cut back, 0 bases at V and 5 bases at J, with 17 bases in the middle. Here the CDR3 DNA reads TGTGCCAGCAGCTTAGATCAGTCCGGGGAAGATAACGAGCAGTACTTC. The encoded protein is CASSLDQSGEDNEQYF.

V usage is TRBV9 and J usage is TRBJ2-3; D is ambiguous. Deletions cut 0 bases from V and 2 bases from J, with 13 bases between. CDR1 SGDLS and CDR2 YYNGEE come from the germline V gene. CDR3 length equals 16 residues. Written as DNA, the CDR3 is TGTGCCAGCAGCGTAGAGGCAGGTCATTACACAGATACGCAGTATTTT. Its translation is CASSVEAGHYTDTQYF.

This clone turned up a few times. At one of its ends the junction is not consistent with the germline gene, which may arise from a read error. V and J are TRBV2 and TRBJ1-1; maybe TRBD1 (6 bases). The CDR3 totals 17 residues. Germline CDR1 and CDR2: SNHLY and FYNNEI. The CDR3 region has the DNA TGTGCCAGCAGCGTCCCAACAGCAGACGGACAGCACAAGAGCTTGGTCTTT. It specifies CASSVPTADGQHKSLVF.

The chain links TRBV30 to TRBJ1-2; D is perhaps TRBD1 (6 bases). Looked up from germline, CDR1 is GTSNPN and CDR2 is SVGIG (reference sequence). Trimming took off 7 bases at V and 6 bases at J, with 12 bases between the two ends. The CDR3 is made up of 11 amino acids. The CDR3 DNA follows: TGTGCCTCATCCGGGGGGCATGGCTACACCTTC. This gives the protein CASSGGHGYTF.

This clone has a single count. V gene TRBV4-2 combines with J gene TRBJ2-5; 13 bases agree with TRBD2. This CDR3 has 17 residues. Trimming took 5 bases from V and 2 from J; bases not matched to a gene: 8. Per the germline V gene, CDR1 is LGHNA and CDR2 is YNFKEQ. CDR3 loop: CASSSWTSGSRQETQYF. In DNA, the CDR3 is TGTGCCAGCAGCTCCTGGACTAGCGGGAGTAGGCAAGAGACCCAGTACTTC.

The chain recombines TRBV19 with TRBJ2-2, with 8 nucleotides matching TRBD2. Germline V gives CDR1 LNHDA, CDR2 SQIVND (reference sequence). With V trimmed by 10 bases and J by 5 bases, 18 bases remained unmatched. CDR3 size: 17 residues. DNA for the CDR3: TGTGCCACCAGAGGAATAGCGGGAATTAGCGTTACCGGGGAGCTGTTTTTT. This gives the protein CATRGIAGISVTGELFF. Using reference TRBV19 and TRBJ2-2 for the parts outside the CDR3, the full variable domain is DGGITQSPKYLFRKEGQNVTLSCEQNLNHDAMYWYRQDPGQGLRLIYYSQIVNDFQKGDIAEGYSVSREKKESFPLTVTSAQKNPTAFYLCATRGIAGISVTGELFFGEGSRLTVL.

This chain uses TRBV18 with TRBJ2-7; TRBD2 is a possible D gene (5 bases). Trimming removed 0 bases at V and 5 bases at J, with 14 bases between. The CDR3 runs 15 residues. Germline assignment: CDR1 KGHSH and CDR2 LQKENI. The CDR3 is CASSPPGPGTNEQYF. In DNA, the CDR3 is TGTGCCAGCTCACCACCGGGTCCGGGAACCAACGAGCAGTACTTC.

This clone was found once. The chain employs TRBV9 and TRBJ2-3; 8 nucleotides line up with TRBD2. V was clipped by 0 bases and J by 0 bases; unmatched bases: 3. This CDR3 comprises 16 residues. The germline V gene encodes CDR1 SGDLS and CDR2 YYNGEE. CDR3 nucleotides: TGTGCCAGCAGCGTAGCTGCTAGCGGGAGCACAGATACGCAGTATTTT. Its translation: CASSVAASGSTDTQYF.

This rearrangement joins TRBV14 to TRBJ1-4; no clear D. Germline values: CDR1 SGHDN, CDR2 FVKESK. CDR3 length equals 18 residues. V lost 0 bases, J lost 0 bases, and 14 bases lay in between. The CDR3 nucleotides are TGTGCCAGCAGCCAAGAAGTCGCGATACCCGCAACTAATGAAAAACTGTTTTTT. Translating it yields CASSQEVAIPATNEKLFF. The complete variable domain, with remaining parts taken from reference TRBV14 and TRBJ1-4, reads EAGVTQFPSHSVIEKGQTVTLRCDPISGHDNLYWYRRVMGKEIKFLLHFVKESKQDESGMPNNRFLAERTGGTYSTLKVQPAELEDSGVYFCASSQEVAIPATNEKLFFGSGTQLSVL.

The CDR3 loop is CASSSRTGLYEQYF. The DNA of the CDR3 is TGTGCCAGCAGTTCCCGGACAGGTCTCTACGAGCAGTACTTC. This sequence joins TRBV6-1 and TRBJ2-7; TRBD1 matches 7 bases. Germline V gene data show CDR1 as MNHNS and CDR2 as SASEGT. The CDR3 consists of 14 residues. After removal of 5 bases from V and 3 bases from J, the junction contained 7 bases not matched to a gene.

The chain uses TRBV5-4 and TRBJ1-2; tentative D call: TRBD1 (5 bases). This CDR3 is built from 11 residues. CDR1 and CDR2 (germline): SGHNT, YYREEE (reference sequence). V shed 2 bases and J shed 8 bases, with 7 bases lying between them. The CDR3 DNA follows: TGTGCCAGCAGCTTCGGGGGAGGCTACACCTTC. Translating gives CASSFGGGYTF. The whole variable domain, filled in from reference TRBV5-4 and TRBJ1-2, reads ETGVTQSPTHLIKTRGQQVTLRCSSQSGHNTVSWYQQALGQGPQFIFQYYREEENGRGNFPPRFSGLQFPNYSSELNVNALELDDSALYLCASSFGGGYTFGSGTRLTVV.

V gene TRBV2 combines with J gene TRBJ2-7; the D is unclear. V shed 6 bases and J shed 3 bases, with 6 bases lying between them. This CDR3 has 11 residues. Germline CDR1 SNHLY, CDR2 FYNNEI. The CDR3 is CASSVLYEQYF. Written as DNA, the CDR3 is TGTGCCAGCAGCGTCCTCTACGAGCAGTACTTC.

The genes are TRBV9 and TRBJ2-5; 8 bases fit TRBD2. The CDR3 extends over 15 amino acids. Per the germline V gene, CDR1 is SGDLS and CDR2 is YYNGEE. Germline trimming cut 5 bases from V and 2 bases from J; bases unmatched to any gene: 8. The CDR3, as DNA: TGTGCCAGCAGTCTAGGACAGCGGGGGCAAGAGACCCAGTACTTC. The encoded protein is CASSLGQRGQETQYF.

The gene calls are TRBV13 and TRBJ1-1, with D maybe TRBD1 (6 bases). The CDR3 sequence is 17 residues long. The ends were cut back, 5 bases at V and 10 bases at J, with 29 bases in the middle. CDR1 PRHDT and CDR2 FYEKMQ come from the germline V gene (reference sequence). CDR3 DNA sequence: TGTGCCAGCAGCCCACGACAGGTATCCTTTCGGGGTGCGCCAGCTTTCTTT. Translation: CASSPRQVSFRGAPAFF.

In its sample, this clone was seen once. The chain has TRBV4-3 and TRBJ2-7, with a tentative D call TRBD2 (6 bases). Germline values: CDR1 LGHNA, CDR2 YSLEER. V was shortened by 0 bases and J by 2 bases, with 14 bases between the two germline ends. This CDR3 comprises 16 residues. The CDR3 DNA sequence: TGCGCCAGCAGCCAAGATCTGGGGGAGGCTCCCTACGAGCAGTACTTC. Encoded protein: CASSQDLGEAPYEQYF.

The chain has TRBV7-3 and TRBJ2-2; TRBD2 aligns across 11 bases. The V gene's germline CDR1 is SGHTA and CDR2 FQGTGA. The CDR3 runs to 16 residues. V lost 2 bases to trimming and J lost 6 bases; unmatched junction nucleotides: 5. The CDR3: CASSLRTSGRSGELFF. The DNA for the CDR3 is TGTGCCAGCAGCTTACGAACTAGCGGGAGATCCGGGGAGCTGTTTTTT.

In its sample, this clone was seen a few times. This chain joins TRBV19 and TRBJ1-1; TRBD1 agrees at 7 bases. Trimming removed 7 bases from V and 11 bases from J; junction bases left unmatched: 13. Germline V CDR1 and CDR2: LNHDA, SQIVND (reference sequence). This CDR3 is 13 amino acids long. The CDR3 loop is CASKNRQGLRAFF. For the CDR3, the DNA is TGTGCCAGTAAAAACCGACAGGGCCTGAGGGCTTTCTTT.

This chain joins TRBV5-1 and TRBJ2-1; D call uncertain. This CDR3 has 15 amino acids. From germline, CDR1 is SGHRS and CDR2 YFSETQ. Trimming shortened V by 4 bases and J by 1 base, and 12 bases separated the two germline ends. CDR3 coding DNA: TGCGCCAGCAGCCCCCGGAGATTTTCCTACAATGAGCAGTTCTTC. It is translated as CASSPRRFSYNEQFF.

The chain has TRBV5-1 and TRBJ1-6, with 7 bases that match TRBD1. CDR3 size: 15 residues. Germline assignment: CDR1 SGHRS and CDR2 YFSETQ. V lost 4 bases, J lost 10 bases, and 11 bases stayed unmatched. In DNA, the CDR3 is TGCGCCAGCAGCGGGGATAGGGGGCCGGAATCACCCCTCCACTTT. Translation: CASSGDRGPESPLHF.

The CDR3 DNA reads as TGTGCCAGCAGTATACGAGTTTCGGGTGAAAAACTGTTTTTT. Its protein product is CASSIRVSGEKLFF. The chain combines TRBV27 with TRBJ1-4; D uncertain. Deletions cut 5 bases from V and 7 bases from J, with 14 bases between. Germline lookup yields CDR1 MNHEY and CDR2 SMNVEV (reference sequence). The CDR3 loop spans 14 amino acids.